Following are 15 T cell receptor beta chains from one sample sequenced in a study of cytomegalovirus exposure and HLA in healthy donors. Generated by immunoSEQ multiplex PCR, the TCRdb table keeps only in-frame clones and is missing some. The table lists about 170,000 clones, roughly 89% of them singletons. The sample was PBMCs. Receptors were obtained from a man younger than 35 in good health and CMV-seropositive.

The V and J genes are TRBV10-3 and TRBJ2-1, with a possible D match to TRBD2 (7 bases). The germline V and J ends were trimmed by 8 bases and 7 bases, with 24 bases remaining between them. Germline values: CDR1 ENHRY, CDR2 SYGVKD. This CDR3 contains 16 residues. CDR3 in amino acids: CAIGQGGRGRSNEQFF. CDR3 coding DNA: TGTGCCATCGGTCAAGGGGGGAGGGGCCGGTCGAATGAGCAGTTCTTC.

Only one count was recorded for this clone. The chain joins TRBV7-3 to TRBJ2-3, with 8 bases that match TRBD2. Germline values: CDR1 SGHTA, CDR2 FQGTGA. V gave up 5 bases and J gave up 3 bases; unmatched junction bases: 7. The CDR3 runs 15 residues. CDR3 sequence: CASSPGLGGTDTQYF. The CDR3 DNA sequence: TGTGCCAGCAGCCCGGGACTAGGAGGGACAGATACGCAGTATTTT.

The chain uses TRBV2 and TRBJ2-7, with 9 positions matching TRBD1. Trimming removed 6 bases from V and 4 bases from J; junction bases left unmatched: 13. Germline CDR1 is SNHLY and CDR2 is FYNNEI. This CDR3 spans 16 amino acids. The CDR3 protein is CASRLRRGGQGYEQYF. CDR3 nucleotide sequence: TGTGCCAGCAGGTTAAGGCGCGGGGGACAGGGTTACGAGCAGTACTTC. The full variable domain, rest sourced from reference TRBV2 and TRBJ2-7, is EPEVTQTPSHQVTQMGQEVILRCVPISNHLYFYWYRQILGQKVEFLVSFYNNEISEKSEIFDDQFSVERPDGSNFTLKIRSTKLEDSAMYFCASRLRRGGQGYEQYFGPGTRLTVT.

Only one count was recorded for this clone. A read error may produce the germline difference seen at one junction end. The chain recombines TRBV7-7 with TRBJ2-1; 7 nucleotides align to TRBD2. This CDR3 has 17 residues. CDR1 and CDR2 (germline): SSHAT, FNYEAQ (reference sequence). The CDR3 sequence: CASSRGTTLSSYNEQFF. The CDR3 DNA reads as TGTGCTAGCAGCCGCGGGACTACCCTTAGCTCCTACAATGAGCAGTTCTTC.

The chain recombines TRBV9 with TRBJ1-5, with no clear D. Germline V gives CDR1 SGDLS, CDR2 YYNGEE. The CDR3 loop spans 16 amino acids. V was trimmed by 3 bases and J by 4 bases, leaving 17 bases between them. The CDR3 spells CASSATPEPGNQPQHF. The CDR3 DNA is TGTGCCAGCAGCGCAACACCGGAGCCGGGAAATCAGCCCCAGCATTTT.

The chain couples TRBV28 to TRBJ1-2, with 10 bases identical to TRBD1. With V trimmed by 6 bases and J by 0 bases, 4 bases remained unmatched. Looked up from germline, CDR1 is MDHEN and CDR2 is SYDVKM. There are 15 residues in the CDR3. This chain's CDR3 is CASRRQGAANYGYTF. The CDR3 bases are TGTGCCAGCAGGAGACAGGGGGCTGCTAACTATGGCTACACCTTC.

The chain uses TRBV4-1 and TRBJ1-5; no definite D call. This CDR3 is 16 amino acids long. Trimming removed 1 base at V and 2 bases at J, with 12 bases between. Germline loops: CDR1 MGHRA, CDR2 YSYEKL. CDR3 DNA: TGCGCCAGCAGCCAAGCGTTCGGAGCACGCAATCAGCCCCAGCATTTT. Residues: CASSQAFGARNQPQHF.

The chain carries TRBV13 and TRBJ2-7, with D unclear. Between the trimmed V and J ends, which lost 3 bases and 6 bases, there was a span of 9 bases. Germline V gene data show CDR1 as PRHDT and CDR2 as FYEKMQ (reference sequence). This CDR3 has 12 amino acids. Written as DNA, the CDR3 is TGTGCCAGCAGCTTTGAGTTTCGCGAGCAGTACTTC. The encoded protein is CASSFEFREQYF.

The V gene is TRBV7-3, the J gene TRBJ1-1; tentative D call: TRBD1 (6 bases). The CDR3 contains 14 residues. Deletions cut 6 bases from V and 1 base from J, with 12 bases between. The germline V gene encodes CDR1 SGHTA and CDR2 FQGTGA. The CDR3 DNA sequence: TGTGCCAGCAGTCGAGGGGGGGAGAACACTGAAGCTTTCTTT. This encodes CASSRGGENTEAFF.

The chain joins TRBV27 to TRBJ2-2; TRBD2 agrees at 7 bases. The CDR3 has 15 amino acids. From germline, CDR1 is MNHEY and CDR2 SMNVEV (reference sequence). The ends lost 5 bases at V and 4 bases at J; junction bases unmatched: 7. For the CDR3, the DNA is TGTGCCAGCAGTCTAGCGGCCTCGGTCACCGGGGAGCTGTTTTTT. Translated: CASSLAASVTGELFF.

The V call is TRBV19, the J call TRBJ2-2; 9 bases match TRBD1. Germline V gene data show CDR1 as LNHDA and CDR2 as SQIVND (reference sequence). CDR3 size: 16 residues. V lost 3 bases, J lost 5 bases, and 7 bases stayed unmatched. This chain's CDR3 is CASSMGDRVGTGELFF. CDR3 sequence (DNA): TGTGCCAGTAGTATGGGGGACAGGGTAGGGACCGGGGAGCTGTTTTTT.

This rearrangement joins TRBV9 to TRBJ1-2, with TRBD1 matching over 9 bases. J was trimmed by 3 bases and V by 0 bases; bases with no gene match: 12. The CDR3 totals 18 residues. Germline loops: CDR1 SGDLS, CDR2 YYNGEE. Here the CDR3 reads CASSVVVPDRGGDYGYTF. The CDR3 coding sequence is TGTGCCAGCAGCGTAGTAGTCCCGGACAGGGGCGGGGACTATGGCTACACCTTC. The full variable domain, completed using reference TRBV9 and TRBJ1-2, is DSGVTQTPKHLITATGQRVTLRCSPRSGDLSVYWYQQSLDQGLQFLIQYYNGEERAKGNILERFSAQQFPDLHSELNLSSLELGDSALYFCASSVVVPDRGGDYGYTFGSGTRLTVV.

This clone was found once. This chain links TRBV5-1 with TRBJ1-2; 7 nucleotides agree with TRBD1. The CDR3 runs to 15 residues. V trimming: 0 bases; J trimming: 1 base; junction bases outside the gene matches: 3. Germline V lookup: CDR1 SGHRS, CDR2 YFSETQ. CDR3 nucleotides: TGCGCCAGCAGCTTGGGGACAGGCGATAACTATGGCTACACCTTC. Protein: CASSLGTGDNYGYTF.

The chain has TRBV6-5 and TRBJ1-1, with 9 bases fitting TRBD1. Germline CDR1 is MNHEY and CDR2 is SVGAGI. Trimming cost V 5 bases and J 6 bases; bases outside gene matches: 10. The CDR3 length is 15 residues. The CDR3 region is CASSTTQGADAEAFF. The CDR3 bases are TGTGCCAGCAGTACGACACAGGGGGCCGATGCTGAAGCTTTCTTT.

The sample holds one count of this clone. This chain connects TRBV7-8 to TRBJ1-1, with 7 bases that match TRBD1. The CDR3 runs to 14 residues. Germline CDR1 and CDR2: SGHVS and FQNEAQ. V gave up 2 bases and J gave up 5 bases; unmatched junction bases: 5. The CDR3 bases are TGTGCCAGCAGCTTAATGCAGGGACAGACTGAAGCTTTCTTT. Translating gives CASSLMQGQTEAFF.